This T cell receptor (beta chain) was recorded in a study of blood T cells in healthy people across ages. Donors were healthy Caucasian individuals from Russia aged about 6 to 95. A sample-barcoded 5' primer and a J-beta primer mix were used in a second PCR of about 7 to 12 cycles. TCRdb re-derived calls from the 5' RACE reads in MiXCR, one entry per CDR3 protein. This table holds approximately 800,000 distinct CDR3 sequences, approximately 53% found once. Regarding this clonotype: Its specificity is not known.

Study outcomes and limitations: Aged donors had fewer naive CD4+ cells and lower diversity than long-lived donors.

The clonotype originates from a man of 80 years or more in good health. Sample: blood.

The CDR3 DNA sequence: TGTGCCAGCAGCCCGACGGGACTAGTGAACAGATACGCGTATTTT. This sequence encodes CASSPTGLVNRYAYF. This rearrangement joins TRBV7-9 to TRBJ2-3; 8 bases line up with TRBD2. Trimming cost V 5 bases and J 14 bases; bases outside gene matches: 18. Germline CDR1 is SEHNR and CDR2 is FQNEAQ (reference sequence). The CDR3 covers 15 residues.